This entry is about one T cell receptor beta chain. Sequencing used immunoSEQ multiplex PCR; TCRdb keeps in-frame clones, though not all of them. The data contain 110,000 or so clones, roughly 85% of them singletons. The record originates from a study of blood T cell repertoires in COVID-19. This TCR was recovered from a man between 40 and 49 years old with acute or convalescent COVID-19. The sequencing sample was made of peripheral blood.

The CDR3 coding sequence is TGTGCCAGCAGCCCCGGGACAGGGGTATACGAGCAGTACTTC. Amino acids: CASSPGTGVYEQYF. The rearrangement uses TRBV9 and TRBJ2-7; 10 bases align to TRBD1. This CDR3 contains 14 residues. V gave up 4 bases and J gave up 4 bases; unmatched junction bases: 5. Germline V lookup: CDR1 SGDLS, CDR2 YYNGEE.